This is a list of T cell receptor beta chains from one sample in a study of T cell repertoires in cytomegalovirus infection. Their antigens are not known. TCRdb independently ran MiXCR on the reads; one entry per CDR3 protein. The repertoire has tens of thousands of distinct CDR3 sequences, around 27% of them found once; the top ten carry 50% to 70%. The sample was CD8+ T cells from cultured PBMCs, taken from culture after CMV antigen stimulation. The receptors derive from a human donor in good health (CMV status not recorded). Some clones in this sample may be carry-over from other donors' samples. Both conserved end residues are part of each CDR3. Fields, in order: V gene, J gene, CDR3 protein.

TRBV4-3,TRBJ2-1,CASSHAGEWEQFF
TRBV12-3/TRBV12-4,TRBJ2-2,CASSPSAGPTGELFF
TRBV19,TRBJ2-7,CASSILGGTYEQYF
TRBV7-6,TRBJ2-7,CASSLVIGGDEQYF
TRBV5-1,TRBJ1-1,CASSVGNTEAFF
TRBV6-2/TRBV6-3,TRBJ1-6,CASSYLSGGNSPLHF
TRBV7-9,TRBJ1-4,CASSLEGSNEKLFF
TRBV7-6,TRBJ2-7,CASSLAVGDEQYF
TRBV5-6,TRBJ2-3,CASSLDPLVADTQYF
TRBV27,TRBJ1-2,CASWGSGDLNGYTF
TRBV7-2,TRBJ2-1,CASSLAGIQGDNEQFF
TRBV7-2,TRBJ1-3,CASSRDSGSGNTIYF
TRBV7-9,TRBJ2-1,CASSLLLGNEQFF
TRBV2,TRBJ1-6,CASRTGTGDNSPLHF
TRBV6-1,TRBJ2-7,CASSWGREQYF
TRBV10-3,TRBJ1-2,CAISEGQGASGYTF
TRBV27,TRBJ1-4,CASSTVTGDEKLFF
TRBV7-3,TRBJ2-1,CASSSTAGDEQFF